Listed here are 16 T cell receptor beta chains from one sample, sequenced in a study of blood T cell repertoires in COVID-19. Some clones are missing from TCRdb's copy, which holds only in-frame ones; the method was immunoSEQ multiplex PCR. The table has roughly 59,000 clones, less than 80% seen once. Sample: peripheral blood. The source of these receptors is a human donor in a cohort sampled during active COVID-19.

The chain combines TRBV30 with TRBJ2-7, with TRBD2 identical over 11 bases. Trimming at V came to 1 base and at J to 0 bases, leaving 2 bases not matched to a gene. The length of the CDR3 is 15 residues. Germline values: CDR1 GTSNPN, CDR2 SVGIG (reference sequence). The CDR3 loop is CAWSGLAGLSYEQYF. The CDR3 region has the DNA TGTGCCTGGAGTGGACTAGCGGGACTCTCCTACGAGCAGTACTTC.

This chain joins TRBV5-1 and TRBJ2-3; no definite D call. Germline values: CDR1 SGHRS, CDR2 YFSETQ. This CDR3 has 14 amino acids. V lost 0 bases and J lost 2, with 7 bases in between. The CDR3 loop is CASSLVSNTDTQYF. CDR3 bases: TGCGCCAGCAGCTTGGTTAGCAACACAGATACGCAGTATTTT. The entire variable domain, with the rest obtained from reference TRBV5-1 and TRBJ2-3, is as follows: KAGVTQTPRYLIKTRGQQVTLSCSPISGHRSVSWYQQTPGQGLQFLFEYFSETQRNKGNFPGRFSGRQFSNSRSEMNVSTLELGDSALYLCASSLVSNTDTQYFGPGTRLTVL.

The chain recombines TRBV7-8 with TRBJ2-5, with TRBD1 identical over 8 bases. The germline CDR1 and CDR2 sequences are SGHVS and FQNEAQ. Trimming took 0 bases from V and 7 from J; bases not matched to a gene: 10. The CDR3 totals 16 residues. CDR3 in DNA: TGTGCCAGCAGCTTAGCATCCTTGGGACAGGAGGTGACCCAGTACTTC. This encodes CASSLASLGQEVTQYF.

The chain recombines TRBV5-5 with TRBJ1-1; D is possibly TRBD1 (6 bases). The CDR3 length is 15 residues. The germline CDR1 and CDR2 sequences are SGHKS and YYEKEE (reference sequence). Trimming left V 2 bases short and J 5 bases short, with 16 bases between. For the CDR3, the DNA is TGTGCCAGCAGCTTCACCCCGGTCCAGGGGACTGAAGCTTTCTTT. Protein: CASSFTPVQGTEAFF.

The J gene is TRBJ1-1, the V gene TRBV7-2, with D possibly being TRBD1 (5 bases). The CDR3 runs to 15 residues. Germline V gives CDR1 SGHTA, CDR2 FQGNSA. With 4 bases removed from V and 1 base from J, the gap between germline ends came to 13 bases. This chain's CDR3 is CASSSRTLENTEAFF. The CDR3 DNA is TGTGCCAGCAGCTCCCGGACACTCGAGAACACTGAAGCTTTCTTT.

This clone was recorded a few times. The V gene is TRBV19, the J gene TRBJ1-5; D is unclear. The CDR3 is 17 residues long. The germline V and J ends were trimmed by 2 bases and 1 base, with 15 bases remaining between them. The germline CDR1 and CDR2 sequences are LNHDA and SQIVND (reference sequence). CDR3 sequence (DNA): TGTGCCAGTAGTATATTAGCGACGAGAGGGAGCAATCAGCCCCAGCATTTT. It is translated as CASSILATRGSNQPQHF.

In DNA, the CDR3 is TGTGCCAGCAGCCCGACAGGGGATGGGATAAATCAGCCCCAGCATTTT. Translating gives CASSPTGDGINQPQHF. The V gene is TRBV7-2, the J gene TRBJ1-5; 8 nucleotides line up with TRBD1. CDR1 SGHTA and CDR2 FQGNSA come from the germline V gene. J lost 4 bases, V lost 5 bases, and 10 bases had no gene match. The CDR3 contains 16 residues.

The V gene is TRBV28, the J gene TRBJ1-4; TRBD1 might be the D (6 bases). The germline CDR1 and CDR2 sequences are MDHEN and SYDVKM. CDR3 size: 13 residues. Trimming took 6 bases from V and 5 from J, leaving 10 bases between them. CDR3 coding DNA: TGTGCCAGCAGGACAGGTATAAATGAAAAACTGTTTTTT. Encoded protein: CASRTGINEKLFF.

The chain links TRBV19 to TRBJ2-2; the D gene is possibly TRBD2 (5 bases). The CDR3 extends over 13 amino acids. Trimming cost V 3 bases and J 6 bases, with 8 bases left between them. The germline gives CDR1 LNHDA, CDR2 SQIVND (reference sequence). In DNA, the CDR3 is TGTGCCAGTAGTATTGACGGGGCCGGGGAGCTGTTTTTT. Translation gives CASSIDGAGELFF. The full variable domain, rest sourced from reference TRBV19 and TRBJ2-2, is DGGITQSPKYLFRKEGQNVTLSCEQNLNHDAMYWYRQDPGQGLRLIYYSQIVNDFQKGDIAEGYSVSREKKESFPLTVTSAQKNPTAFYLCASSIDGAGELFFGEGSRLTVL.

This clone has a single count. The J gene is TRBJ2-3, the V gene TRBV24-1; the match to TRBD1 covers 8 bases. This CDR3 contains 14 residues. Losses at the gene ends were 9 bases for V and 6 bases for J; bases not matched to a gene: 10. Germline lookup yields CDR1 KGHDR and CDR2 SFDVKD. The CDR3 here is CATSDRGPRDTQYF. The CDR3 DNA reads TGTGCCACCTCTGACAGGGGCCCCCGGGATACGCAGTATTTT.

This chain connects TRBV19 to TRBJ2-3, with TRBD1 identical over 8 bases. The germline CDR1 and CDR2 sequences are LNHDA and SQIVND (reference sequence). The CDR3 is made up of 15 amino acids. The trim removed 7 bases at V and 4 bases at J, leaving 10 bases unmatched. In DNA, the CDR3 is TGTGCCAGTAAACCAGGGGGCTGGGCCGCAGATACGCAGTATTTT. Its translation: CASKPGGWAADTQYF.

The chain is built from TRBV5-1 and TRBJ2-1, with D possibly TRBD2 on 6 matching bases. Germline-derived CDR1 and CDR2 are SGHRS and YFSETQ. The V end was cut by 0 bases, the J end by 2 bases, with 9 bases between. The CDR3 contains 15 residues. CDR3 nucleotides: TGCGCCAGCAGCTTGGGCGGGACCACCTACAATGAGCAGTTCTTC. Its translation is CASSLGGTTYNEQFF.

The chain carries TRBV19 and TRBJ2-3; 7 nucleotides match TRBD1. The length of the CDR3 is 14 residues. Losses at the gene ends were 5 bases for V and 4 bases for J; bases not matched to a gene: 6. The germline V gene encodes CDR1 LNHDA and CDR2 SQIVND (reference sequence). CDR3 in DNA: TGTGCCAGTAGTCACACAGGGGAAGCAGATACGCAGTATTTT. Protein sequence: CASSHTGEADTQYF.

The gene calls are TRBV27 and TRBJ2-2; possibly TRBD2 for D (6 bases). The CDR3 covers 13 residues. Trimming took off 5 bases at V and 5 bases at J, with 9 bases between the two ends. Germline CDR1 reads MNHEY; CDR2 reads SMNVEV (reference sequence). The CDR3 is CASSPSATGELFF. CDR3 bases: TGTGCCAGCAGTCCTAGCGCGACCGGGGAGCTGTTTTTT.

The chain joins TRBV2 to TRBJ1-5; D call uncertain. Germline CDR1 reads SNHLY; CDR2 reads FYNNEI. Trimming cost V 7 bases and J 1 base, with 8 bases left between them. The CDR3 totals 13 residues. The CDR3: CASMGASNQPQHF. In nucleotides, the CDR3 is TGTGCCAGCATGGGCGCCAGCAATCAGCCCCAGCATTTT.

This rearrangement joins TRBV15 to TRBJ2-3; 12 bases agree with TRBD1. The CDR3 consists of 16 residues. J gave up 3 bases and V 0 bases, and 1 base lay outside the gene matches. Germline assignment: CDR1 LNHNV and CDR2 YYDKDF (reference sequence). The CDR3 nucleotides are TGTGCCACCAGCAGAGAGGGACAGGGGGCAACAGATACGCAGTATTTT. Its translation is CATSREGQGATDTQYF.